The present T cell receptor (beta chain) was sequenced within a study of cytotoxic CD8 clonotypes in ibrutinib-treated CLL. Study-wide context: There were, on average, nearly 260,000 productive templates and tens of thousands of productive rearrangements per sample.

Broader study findings: Clonality rose at ibrutinib response and fell back toward baseline at progression. Starting clonality was above that of age-matched healthy donors and tracked circulating CD8+ T-cell counts.

Target depth was 1 in 200,000 to 1 in 1 million T cells, about 10x per clonotype. TCRdb's table, derived via immunoSEQ multiplex PCR, lists solely in-frame clones and lacks some. This sample has about 19,000 clones; 65% to 85% occur once, and the top ten carry about 6%. On this clone itself: Its antigen is unidentified.

V lost 2 bases to trimming and J lost 7 bases; unmatched junction nucleotides: 4. The CDR3 extends over 12 amino acids. Germline values: CDR1 GTSNPN, CDR2 SVGIG (reference sequence). This sample comprised PBMCs, obtained before ibrutinib treatment. This TCR was recovered from a human donor with chronic lymphocytic leukemia. This chain links TRBV30 with TRBJ2-7, with TRBD1 identical over 8 bases. The CDR3 DNA reads TGTGCCTGGAGTTCAGGGGGCGGGGAGCAGTACTTC. This sequence encodes CAWSSGGGEQYF.